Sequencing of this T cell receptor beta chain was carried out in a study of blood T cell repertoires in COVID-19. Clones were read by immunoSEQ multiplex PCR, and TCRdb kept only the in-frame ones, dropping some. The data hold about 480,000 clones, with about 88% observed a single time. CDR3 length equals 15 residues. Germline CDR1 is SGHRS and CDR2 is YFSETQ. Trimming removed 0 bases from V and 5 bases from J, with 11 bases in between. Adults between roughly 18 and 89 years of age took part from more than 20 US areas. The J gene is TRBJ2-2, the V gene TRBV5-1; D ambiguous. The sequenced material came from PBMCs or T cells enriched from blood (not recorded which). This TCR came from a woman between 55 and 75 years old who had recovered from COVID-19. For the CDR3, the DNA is TGCGCCAGCAGCTTGGCCTCCGGTGAGACCGGGGAGCTGTTTTTT. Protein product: CASSLASGETGELFF.